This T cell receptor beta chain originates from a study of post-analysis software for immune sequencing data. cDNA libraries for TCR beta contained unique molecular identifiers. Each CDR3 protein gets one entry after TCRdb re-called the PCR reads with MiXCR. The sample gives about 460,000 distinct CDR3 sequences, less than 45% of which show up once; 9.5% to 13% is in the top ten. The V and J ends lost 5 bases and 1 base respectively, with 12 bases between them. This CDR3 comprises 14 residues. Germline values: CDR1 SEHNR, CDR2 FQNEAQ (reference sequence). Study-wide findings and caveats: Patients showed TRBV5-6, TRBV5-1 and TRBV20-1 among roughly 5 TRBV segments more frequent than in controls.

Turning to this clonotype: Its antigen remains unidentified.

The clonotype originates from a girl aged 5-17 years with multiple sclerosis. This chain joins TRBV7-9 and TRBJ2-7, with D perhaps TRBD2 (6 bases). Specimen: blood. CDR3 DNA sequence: TGTGCCAGCAGCCCAGGCGGGGTTTCCTACGAGCAGTACTTC. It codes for CASSPGGVSYEQYF.